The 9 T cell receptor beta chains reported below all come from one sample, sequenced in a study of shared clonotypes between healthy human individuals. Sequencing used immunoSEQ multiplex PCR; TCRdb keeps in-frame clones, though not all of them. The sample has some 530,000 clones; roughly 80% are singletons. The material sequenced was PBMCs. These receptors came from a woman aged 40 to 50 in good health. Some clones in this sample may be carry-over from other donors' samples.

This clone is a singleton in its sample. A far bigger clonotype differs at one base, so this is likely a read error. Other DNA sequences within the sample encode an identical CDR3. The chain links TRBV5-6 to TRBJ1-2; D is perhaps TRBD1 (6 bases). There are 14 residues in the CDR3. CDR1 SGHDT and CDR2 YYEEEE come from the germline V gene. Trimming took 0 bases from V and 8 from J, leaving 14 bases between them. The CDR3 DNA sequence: TGTGCCAGCAGCTTGGATGGGGGCTTCTACGGCTACACCTTC. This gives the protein CASSLDGGFYGYTF.

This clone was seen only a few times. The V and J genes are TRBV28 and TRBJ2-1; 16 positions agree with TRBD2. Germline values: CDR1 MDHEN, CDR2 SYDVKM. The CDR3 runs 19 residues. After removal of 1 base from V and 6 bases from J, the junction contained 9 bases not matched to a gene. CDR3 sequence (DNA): TGTGCCAGCAGTTTATTGGGACTAGCGGGAGGGCTTTTCCCCAATGAGCAGTTCTTC. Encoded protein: CASSLLGLAGGLFPNEQFF.

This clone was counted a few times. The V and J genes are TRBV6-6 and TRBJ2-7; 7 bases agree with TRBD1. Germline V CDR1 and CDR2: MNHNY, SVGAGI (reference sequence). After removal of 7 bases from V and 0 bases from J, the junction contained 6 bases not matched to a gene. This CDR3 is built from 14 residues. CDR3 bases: TGTGCCAGCAAACCGGACAGGAGCTCCTACGAGCAGTACTTC. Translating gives CASKPDRSSYEQYF.

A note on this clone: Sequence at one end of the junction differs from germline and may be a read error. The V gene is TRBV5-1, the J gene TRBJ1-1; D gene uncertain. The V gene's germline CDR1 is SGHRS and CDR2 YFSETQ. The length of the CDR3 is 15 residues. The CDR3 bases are TGCGCCAGCAGCTTGGTTTCCGGTGTCAACACCGAAGCTTTCTTT. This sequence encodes CASSLVSGVNTEAFF. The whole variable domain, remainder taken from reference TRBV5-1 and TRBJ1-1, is KAGVTQTPRYLIKTRGQQVTLSCSPISGHRSVSWYQQTPGQGLQFLFEYFSETQRNKGNFPGRFSGRQFSNSRSEMNVSTLELGDSALYLCASSLVSGVNTEAFFGQGTRLTVV.

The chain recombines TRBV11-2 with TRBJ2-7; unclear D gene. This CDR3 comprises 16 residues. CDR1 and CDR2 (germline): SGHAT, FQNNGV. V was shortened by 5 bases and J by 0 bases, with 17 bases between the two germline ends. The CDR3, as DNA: TGTGCCAGCAGCGCCGCCCGGACGGACCCCTCCTACGAGCAGTACTTC. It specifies CASSAARTDPSYEQYF.

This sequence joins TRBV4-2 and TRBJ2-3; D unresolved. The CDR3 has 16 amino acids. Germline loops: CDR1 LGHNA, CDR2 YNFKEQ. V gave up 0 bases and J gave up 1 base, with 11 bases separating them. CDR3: CASSQEVPGRTDTQYF. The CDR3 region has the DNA TGTGCCAGCAGCCAAGAGGTCCCAGGTCGCACAGATACGCAGTATTTT.

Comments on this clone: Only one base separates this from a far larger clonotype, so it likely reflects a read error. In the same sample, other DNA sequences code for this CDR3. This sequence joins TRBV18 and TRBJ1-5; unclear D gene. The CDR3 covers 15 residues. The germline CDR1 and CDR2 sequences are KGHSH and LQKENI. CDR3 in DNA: TGTGCCAGCTCCTCCACCTACAGTAGCAATCAGCCACAGCATTTT. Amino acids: CASSSTYSSNQPQHF.

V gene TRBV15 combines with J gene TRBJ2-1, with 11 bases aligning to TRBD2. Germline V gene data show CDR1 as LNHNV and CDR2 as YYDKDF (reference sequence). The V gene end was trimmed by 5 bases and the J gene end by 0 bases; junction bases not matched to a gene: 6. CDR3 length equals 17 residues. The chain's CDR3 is CATSGRTSGFSYNEQFF. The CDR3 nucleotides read TGTGCCACCAGCGGCAGGACTAGCGGGTTCTCCTACAATGAGCAGTTCTTC.

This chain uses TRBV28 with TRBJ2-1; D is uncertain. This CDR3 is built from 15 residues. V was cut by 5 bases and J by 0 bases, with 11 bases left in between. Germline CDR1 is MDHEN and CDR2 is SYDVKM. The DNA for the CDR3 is TGTGCCAGCAGTAGCTCCGCTTACTCCTACAATGAGCAGTTCTTC. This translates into CASSSSAYSYNEQFF.